Sequencing of this TCR beta chain was carried out in a study of cytomegalovirus exposure and HLA in healthy donors. The study, taken as a whole, reports: Whilst most TCR sequences proved rare, a subset of public TCRs occurred across many donors. Testing in vitro showed a few CMV-associated chains specific for CMV antigens. The study flagged some 170 TCR beta chains as cytomegalovirus-associated.

The CDR3 runs 16 residues. CDR1 and CDR2 from the germline V gene are SGHRS and YFSETQ. Trimming stripped 1 base from V and 4 bases from J, with 18 bases between. Clones were sequenced by immunoSEQ multiplex PCR, and TCRdb holds only the in-frame ones, with some missing. This table holds approximately 76,000 clones, nearly 95% found once. About this clone itself: Antigen unknown.

Sequenced: PBMCs. The V call is TRBV5-1, the J call TRBJ2-7; D is possibly TRBD2 (5 bases). The sequence derives from a woman aged 18-29 years in good health and CMV-seronegative. The CDR3 DNA sequence: TGCGCCAGCAGCTTGACCCTCGAGGGAGTCGGGTACGAGCAGTACTTC. This sequence encodes CASSLTLEGVGYEQYF.